This passage covers 8 T cell receptor beta chains from one sample sequenced in a study of cytomegalovirus exposure and HLA in healthy donors. TCRdb's copy holds only in-frame clones and misses some; the assay was immunoSEQ multiplex PCR. The table lists 45,000 to 70,000 clones, about nine tenths of them singletons. What was sequenced was PBMCs. Every receptor here comes from a man younger than 35 in good health and CMV-seronegative.

The V call is TRBV10-3, the J call TRBJ2-7, with TRBD2 matching 11 bases. This CDR3 is 15 amino acids long. J gave up 3 bases and V 2 bases, and 3 bases lay outside the gene matches. Germline lookup yields CDR1 ENHRY and CDR2 SYGVKD. DNA for the CDR3: TGTGCCATCAGTGAGACGACTAGCGGGGACTACGAGCAGTACTTC. This translates into CAISETTSGDYEQYF.

V is TRBV21-1 and J is TRBJ2-5; the table gives TRBD1 as D, unverified against the DNA. TRBV21-1 is described as a pseudogene. This CDR3 has 18 residues. This CDR3 is CASSKVRNQTGMRETQYF. The DNA for the CDR3 is TGTGCCAGCAGCAAAGTCCGGAACCAAACAGGGATGAGAGAGACCCAGTACTTC.

The CDR3 region has the DNA TGTGCCAGCAGCTTACAACTAGCGGGTTACAATGAGCAGTTCTTC. This sequence encodes CASSLQLAGYNEQFF. This chain uses TRBV7-3 with TRBJ2-1, with TRBD2 matching 9 bases. In germline, CDR1 is SGHTA, CDR2 FQGTGA. The CDR3 extends over 15 amino acids. The junction had 3 bases not matched to a gene; V was cut back by 2 bases and J by 4 bases.

This chain links TRBV11-2 with TRBJ2-7; D call uncertain. The germline V and J ends were trimmed by 2 bases and 4 bases, with 12 bases remaining between them. The germline CDR1 and CDR2 sequences are SGHAT and FQNNGV. This CDR3 spans 14 amino acids. This chain's CDR3 is CASSLPTAWYEQYF. CDR3 sequence (DNA): TGTGCCAGCAGCTTACCAACTGCCTGGTACGAGCAGTACTTC.

This rearrangement joins TRBV5-1 to TRBJ2-7; 7 nucleotides match TRBD2. With 4 bases clipped from V and 5 bases from J, the junction kept 15 bases outside the gene matches. The CDR3 is 16 residues long. The germline V gene encodes CDR1 SGHRS and CDR2 YFSETQ. The CDR3 sequence: CASSPGSGNEQNEQYF. The CDR3 DNA reads as TGCGCCAGCAGCCCTGGGAGCGGGAATGAGCAGAACGAGCAGTACTTC.

The chain is built from TRBV2 and TRBJ2-1, with a weak D call TRBD1 (6 bases). Germline assignment: CDR1 SNHLY and CDR2 FYNNEI. The CDR3 length is 13 residues. The germline V and J ends were trimmed by 5 bases and 5 bases, with 10 bases remaining between them. The chain's CDR3 is CASSPPGDNEQFF. The CDR3 DNA is TGTGCCAGCAGTCCCCCAGGGGACAATGAGCAGTTCTTC.

A few counts support this clone. The chain employs TRBV4-3 and TRBJ2-1, with D possibly matching TRBD1 (7 bases). The germline V gene has CDR1 LGHNA and CDR2 YSLEER. The CDR3 has 15 amino acids. V was shortened by 0 bases and J by 6 bases, with 12 bases between the two germline ends. CDR3 loop: CASSQEEGAPNEQFF. The DNA of the CDR3 is TGCGCCAGCAGCCAAGAGGAGGGGGCGCCCAATGAGCAGTTCTTC.

The rearrangement links TRBV13 to TRBJ2-3; TRBD2 matches at 9 bases. This CDR3 is 17 amino acids long. The V gene end was trimmed by 5 bases and the J gene end by 4 bases; junction bases not matched to a gene: 13. Germline V gene lookup returns CDR1 PRHDT and CDR2 FYEKMQ (reference sequence). CDR3 in amino acids: CASSAPVAGESSDTQYF. CDR3 DNA: TGTGCCAGCAGCGCACCGGTAGCGGGAGAGAGTTCAGATACGCAGTATTTT.